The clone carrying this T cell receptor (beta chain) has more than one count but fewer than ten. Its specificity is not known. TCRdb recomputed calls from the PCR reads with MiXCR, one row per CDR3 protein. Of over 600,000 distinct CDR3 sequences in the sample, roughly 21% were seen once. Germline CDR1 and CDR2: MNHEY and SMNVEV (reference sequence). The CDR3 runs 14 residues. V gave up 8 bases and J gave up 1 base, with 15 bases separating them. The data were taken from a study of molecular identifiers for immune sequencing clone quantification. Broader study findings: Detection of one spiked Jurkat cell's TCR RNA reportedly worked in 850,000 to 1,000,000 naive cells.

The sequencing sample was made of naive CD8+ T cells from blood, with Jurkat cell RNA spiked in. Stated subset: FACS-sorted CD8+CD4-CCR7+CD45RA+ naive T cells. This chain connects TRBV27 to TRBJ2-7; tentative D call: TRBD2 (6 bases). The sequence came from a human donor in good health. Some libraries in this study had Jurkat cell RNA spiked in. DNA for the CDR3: TGTGCCAGCGGGGCGGGGACGGGGTCCTACGAGCAGTACTTC. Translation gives CASGAGTGSYEQYF.